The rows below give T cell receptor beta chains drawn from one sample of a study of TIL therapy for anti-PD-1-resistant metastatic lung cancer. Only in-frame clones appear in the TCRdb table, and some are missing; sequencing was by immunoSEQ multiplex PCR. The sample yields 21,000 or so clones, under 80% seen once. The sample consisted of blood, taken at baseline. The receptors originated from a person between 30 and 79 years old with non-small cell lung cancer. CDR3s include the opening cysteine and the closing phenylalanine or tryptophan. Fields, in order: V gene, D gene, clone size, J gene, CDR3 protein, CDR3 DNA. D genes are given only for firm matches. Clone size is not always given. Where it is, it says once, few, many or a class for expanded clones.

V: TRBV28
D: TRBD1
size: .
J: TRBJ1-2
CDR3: CASSLLKGTGVRGYTF
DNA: TGTGCCAGCAGTTTACTCAAAGGGACAGGGGTGCGGGGCTACACCTTC

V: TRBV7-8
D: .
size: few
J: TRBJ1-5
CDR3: CASSLVDSWGNQPQHF
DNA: TGTGCCAGCAGCTTAGTCGACAGTTGGGGGAATCAGCCCCAGCATTTT

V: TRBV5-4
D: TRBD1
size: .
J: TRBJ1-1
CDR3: CASSLRGPNTEAFF
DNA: TGTGCCAGCAGCTTGAGGGGGCCAAACACTGAAGCTTTCTTT

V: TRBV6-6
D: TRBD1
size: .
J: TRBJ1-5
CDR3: CASSFTGEQPQHF
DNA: TGTGCCAGCAGTTTTACAGGGGAACAGCCCCAGCATTTT

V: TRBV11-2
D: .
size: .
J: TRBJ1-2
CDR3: CASSLAPHRNYGYTF
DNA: TGTGCCAGCAGCTTAGCCCCTCACAGGAACTATGGCTACACCTTC

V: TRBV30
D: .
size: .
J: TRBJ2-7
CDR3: CAWTREYEQYF
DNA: TGTGCCTGGACAAGGGAGTACGAGCAGTACTTC

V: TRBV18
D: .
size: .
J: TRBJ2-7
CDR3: CASSPRGTDSLLPYEQYF
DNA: TGTGCCAGCTCACCACGAGGCACAGACTCCCTACTTCCCTACGAGCAGTACTTC

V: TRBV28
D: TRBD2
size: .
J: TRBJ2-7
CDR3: CASSLGRGIEQYF
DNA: TGTGCCAGCAGTTTAGGGAGGGGAATCGAGCAGTACTTC

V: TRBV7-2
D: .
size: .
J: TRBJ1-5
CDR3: CASSDPPNQPQHF
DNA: TGTGCCAGCAGCGACCCCCCCAATCAGCCCCAGCATTTT

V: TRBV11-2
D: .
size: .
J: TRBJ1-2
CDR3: CASSLGAVYGYTF
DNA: TGTGCCAGCAGCTTAGGGGCAGTCTATGGCTACACCTTC

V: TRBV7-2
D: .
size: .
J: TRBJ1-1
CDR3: CASFRGAVLGTEAFF
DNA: TGTGCCAGTTTCCGGGGAGCCGTACTGGGCACTGAAGCTTTCTTT

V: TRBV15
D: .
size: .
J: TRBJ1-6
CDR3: CATSREGAGDSPLHF
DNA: TGTGCCACCAGCAGAGAGGGAGCTGGCGATTCACCCCTCCACTTT

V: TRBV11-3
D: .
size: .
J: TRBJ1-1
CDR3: CASSLGGQAGKTEAFF
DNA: TGTGCCAGCAGCTTAGGGGGGCAAGCCGGAAAAACTGAAGCTTTCTTT

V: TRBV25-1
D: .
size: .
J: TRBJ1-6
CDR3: CATRRGTDSPLHF
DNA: TGTGCCACCCGTCGAGGGACGGATTCACCCCTCCACTTT

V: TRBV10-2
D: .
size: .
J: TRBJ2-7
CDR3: CASSDRGLANYEQYF
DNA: TGCGCCAGCAGTGATCGTGGGCTAGCGAACTACGAGCAGTACTTC

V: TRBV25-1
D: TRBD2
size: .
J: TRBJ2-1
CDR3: CASSEWGTSGYNEQFF
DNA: TGTGCCAGCAGTGAGTGGGGGACTAGCGGCTACAATGAGCAGTTCTTC

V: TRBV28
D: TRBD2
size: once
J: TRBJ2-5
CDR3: CASSLGGLAGAETQYF
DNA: TGTGCCAGCAGTCTGGGGGGTTTAGCGGGAGCAGAGACCCAGTACTTC

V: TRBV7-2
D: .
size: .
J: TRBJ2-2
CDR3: CASGGRGAGELFF
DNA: TGTGCCAGCGGGGGACGGGGCGCCGGGGAGCTGTTTTTT

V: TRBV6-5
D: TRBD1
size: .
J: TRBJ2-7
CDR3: CASRRQGAVYEQYF
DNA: TGTGCCAGCAGAAGACAGGGGGCGGTCTACGAGCAGTACTTC

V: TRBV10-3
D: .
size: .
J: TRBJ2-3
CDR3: CAISEFQPSADTQYF
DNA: TGTGCCATCAGTGAGTTCCAGCCGTCCGCGGATACGCAGTATTTT

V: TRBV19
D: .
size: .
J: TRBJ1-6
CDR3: CASSIVGQGANNSPLHF
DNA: TGTGCCAGTAGTATAGTTGGCCAGGGAGCGAATAATTCACCCCTCCACTTT

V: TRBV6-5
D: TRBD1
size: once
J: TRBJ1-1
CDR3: CASRAGTANTEAFF
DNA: TGTGCCAGCAGAGCCGGGACAGCGAACACTGAAGCTTTCTTT

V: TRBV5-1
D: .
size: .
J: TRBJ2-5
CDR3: CASSFRLDQETQYF
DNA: TGCGCCAGCAGCTTCCGACTAGACCAAGAGACCCAGTACTTC

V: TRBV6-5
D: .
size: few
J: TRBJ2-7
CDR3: CASSLGSRYEQYF
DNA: TGTGCCAGCAGTTTGGGATCACGGTACGAGCAGTACTTC

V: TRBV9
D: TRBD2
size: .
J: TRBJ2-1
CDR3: CASSGPGLALSNEQFF
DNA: TGTGCCAGCAGCGGGCCGGGACTAGCCCTTTCCAATGAGCAGTTCTTC

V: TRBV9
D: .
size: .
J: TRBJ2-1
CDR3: CASSVAGDYNEQFF
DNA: TGTGCCAGCAGCGTAGCGGGGGACTACAATGAGCAGTTCTTC

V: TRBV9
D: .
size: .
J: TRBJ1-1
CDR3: CASSPEGFTEAFF
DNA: TGTGCCAGCAGCCCAGAGGGCTTCACTGAAGCTTTCTTT